This entry lists 20 T cell receptor beta chains sequenced from one sample in a study of CD8 T cells in Susac syndrome. An amount of RNA that ranged from 0.5 to 1 ug was reverse transcribed with random hexamers. TCRdb re-called the immunoSEQ multiplex PCR reads through MiXCR, storing one row per CDR3 protein. The table records 110,000 or so distinct CDR3 sequences, 90% to 96% of them present only once. Sequencing input: CD4+ T cells from PBMCs. Receptors were obtained from a human donor in good health.

The rearrangement uses TRBV12-3 or TRBV12-4 and TRBJ2-7; 7 bases line up with TRBD1. The CDR3 has 15 residues. V dropped 6 bases and J dropped 4; count of bases not matched to a gene: 12. CDR3 region: CASRQNPQGTYEQYF. The CDR3 region has the DNA TGTGCCAGCAGACAAAACCCACAGGGGACGTACGAGCAGTACTTC.

The chain is built from TRBV5-1 and TRBJ2-7, with TRBD1 identical over 8 bases. The V gene end was trimmed by 0 bases and the J gene end by 2 bases; junction bases not matched to a gene: 10. In germline, CDR1 is SGHRS, CDR2 YFSETQ. This CDR3 has 17 residues. CDR3 in amino acids: CASSLGPMGTGAYEQYF. The CDR3 nucleotides read TGCGCCAGCAGCTTGGGGCCCATGGGGACAGGAGCCTACGAGCAGTACTTC.

The chain uses TRBV4-1 and TRBJ1-4, with a weak D call TRBD1 (6 bases). The CDR3 runs 13 residues. The V gene lost 0 bases and the J gene lost 13 bases, with 12 bases spanning the gap. CDR1 and CDR2 from the germline V gene are MGHRA and YSYEKL. Here the CDR3 reads CASSQDVRGGLFF. The DNA of the CDR3 is TGCGCCAGCAGCCAAGATGTCAGGGGAGGACTGTTTTTT.

This chain joins TRBV6-6 and TRBJ2-5; D is possibly TRBD1 (6 bases). V shed 7 bases and J shed 4 bases, with 13 bases lying between them. This CDR3 has 13 residues. Germline CDR1 and CDR2: MNHNY and SVGAGI (reference sequence). The CDR3 is CASKKTGVETQYF. Here the CDR3 DNA reads TGTGCCAGCAAGAAGACAGGAGTAGAGACCCAGTACTTC.

This clonotype was picked up one time. The chain is built from TRBV7-9 and TRBJ2-5; a possible D gene is TRBD2 (6 bases). The CDR3 runs to 15 residues. The germline CDR1 and CDR2 sequences are SEHNR and FQNEAQ (reference sequence). Trimming shortened V by 0 bases and J by 5 bases, and 13 bases separated the two germline ends. DNA of the CDR3: TGTGCCAGCAGCTTAGCGCTGGGGACTGGCGAGACCCAGTACTTC. Protein sequence: CASSLALGTGETQYF.

V is TRBV30 and J is TRBJ2-2, with 11 bases aligning to TRBD2. The CDR3 is 15 amino acids. With V trimmed by 3 bases and J by 2 bases, 2 bases remained unmatched. Germline CDR1 is GTSNPN and CDR2 is SVGIG (reference sequence). The CDR3 reads CAWRGTSGNTGELFF. In DNA, the CDR3 is TGTGCCTGGAGAGGGACTAGCGGAAACACCGGGGAGCTGTTTTTT.

The chain has TRBV5-6 and TRBJ1-3; TRBD1 might be the D (6 bases). Germline-derived CDR1 and CDR2 are SGHDT and YYEEEE. V was pared by 3 bases and J by 2 bases, with 15 bases between. The CDR3 covers 16 residues. CDR3: CASSWGPGGPGNTIYF. CDR3 sequence (DNA): TGTGCCAGCAGCTGGGGGCCGGGCGGACCTGGAAACACCATATATTTT.

This clonotype has just one count. V is TRBV7-2 and J is TRBJ2-2, with 7 bases identical to TRBD2. Losses at the gene ends were 1 base for V and 6 bases for J; bases not matched to a gene: 8. There are 16 residues in the CDR3. Germline-derived CDR1 and CDR2 are SGHTA and FQGNSA. The CDR3 sequence: CASSLGGGSIAGELFF. CDR3 DNA: TGTGCCAGCAGCTTAGGGGGCGGGAGTATCGCCGGGGAGCTGTTTTTT.

The J gene is TRBJ2-5, the V gene TRBV15; possible D gene TRBD2, 6 bases. V was trimmed by 7 bases and J by 1 base, leaving 19 bases between them. The CDR3 is 16 amino acids. Germline-derived CDR1 and CDR2 are LNHNV and YYDKDF (reference sequence). CDR3 amino acids: CATKDRRLVVQETQYF. The DNA for the CDR3 is TGTGCCACCAAGGATCGACGACTAGTTGTCCAAGAGACCCAGTACTTC.

V usage is TRBV29-1 and J usage is TRBJ2-7; D might be TRBD1 (5 bases). Between the trimmed V and J ends, which lost 1 base and 5 bases, there was a span of 15 bases. Germline V lookup: CDR1 SQVTM, CDR2 ANQGSEA. This CDR3 is 14 amino acids long. The chain's CDR3 is CSVEAGSPRDEQYF. DNA for the CDR3: TGCAGCGTTGAAGCTGGCAGTCCCAGGGACGAGCAGTACTTC.

Concerning this clonotype: The germline gene is not matched at one end of the junction; a read error may be the cause. This chain connects TRBV27 to TRBJ1-1, with D unresolved. CDR3 length: 13 residues. Germline assignment: CDR1 MNHEY and CDR2 SMNVEV (reference sequence). CDR3 residues: CASSFQSNSEAFF. The CDR3 coding sequence is TGTGCCAGCAGTTTTCAGTCGAACTCTGAAGCTTTCTTT.

The genes are TRBV5-6 and TRBJ2-5; D call uncertain. Trimming left V 2 bases short and J 2 bases short, with 13 bases between. Germline loops: CDR1 SGHDT, CDR2 YYEEEE. This CDR3 region has 15 residues. This CDR3 is CASSLLSRRQETQYF. DNA for the CDR3: TGTGCCAGCAGCTTATTGAGCCGGCGGCAAGAGACCCAGTACTTC.

V is TRBV11-2 and J is TRBJ2-3, with 9 bases matching TRBD2. Germline CDR1 and CDR2: SGHAT and FQNNGV. Trimming at V came to 5 bases and at J to 5 bases, leaving 8 bases not matched to a gene. The CDR3 length is 15 residues. Here the CDR3 DNA reads TGTGCCAGCAGCCTCTCGGCGCGGGAGGGAGATACGCAGTATTTT. Translation gives CASSLSAREGDTQYF.

The chain combines TRBV6-5 with TRBJ1-5, with a tentative D call TRBD1 (5 bases). Germline-derived CDR1 and CDR2 are MNHEY and SVGAGI. The CDR3 consists of 15 residues. V was clipped by 6 bases and J by 0 bases, with 12 bases between them. The CDR3: CASSPRGNSNQPQHF. The DNA for the CDR3 is TGTGCCAGCAGCCCCCGGGGGAATAGCAATCAGCCCCAGCATTTT.

The rearrangement uses TRBV19 and TRBJ2-1; D ambiguous. The germline CDR1 and CDR2 sequences are LNHDA and SQIVND (reference sequence). The CDR3 totals 10 residues. Trimming left V 10 bases short and J 4 bases short, with 5 bases between. The CDR3 is CATGYNEQFF. The CDR3, as DNA: TGTGCCACCGGGTACAATGAGCAGTTCTTC.

This rearrangement joins TRBV14 to TRBJ1-4, with D tentatively TRBD1 (6 bases). V shed 2 bases and J shed 7 bases, with 14 bases lying between them. The CDR3 consists of 15 residues. Germline assignment: CDR1 SGHDN and CDR2 FVKESK. The CDR3 region is CASSQKGGKGEKLFF. The CDR3 DNA is TGTGCCAGCAGCCAAAAGGGGGGAAAGGGTGAAAAACTGTTTTTT.

CDR3 in amino acids: CASGTGDVRAEAFF. CDR3 coding DNA: TGCGCCAGCGGGACAGGGGATGTAAGGGCTGAAGCTTTCTTT. The chain has TRBV5-1 and TRBJ1-1; 10 bases line up with TRBD1. Germline-derived CDR1 and CDR2 are SGHRS and YFSETQ. There are 14 residues in the CDR3. V lost 7 bases to trimming and J lost 6 bases; unmatched junction nucleotides: 9.

The gene calls are TRBV5-6 and TRBJ2-4; D is uncertain. The CDR3 is made up of 14 amino acids. Per the germline V gene, CDR1 is SGHDT and CDR2 is YYEEEE. Between the trimmed V and J ends, which lost 6 bases and 2 bases, there was a span of 12 bases. The CDR3: CASTSDMTKNIQYF. The CDR3 nucleotides read TGTGCCAGCACCTCCGACATGACCAAAAACATTCAGTACTTC.

V usage is TRBV13 and J usage is TRBJ2-1; 11 positions match TRBD1. After removal of 4 bases from V and 9 bases from J, the junction contained 5 bases not matched to a gene. The CDR3 is 14 residues long. The germline V gene encodes CDR1 PRHDT and CDR2 FYEKMQ (reference sequence). CDR3 nucleotides: TGTGCCAGCAGCTCTGGACAGGGGGCGGGTGAGCAGTTCTTC. Translating it yields CASSSGQGAGEQFF.

The chain recombines TRBV19 with TRBJ1-2, with a tentative D call TRBD1 (5 bases). Deletions cut 6 bases from V and 4 bases from J, with 12 bases between. The CDR3 totals 13 residues. CDR1 is LNHDA and CDR2 is SQIVND in the germline V gene (reference sequence). CDR3 DNA sequence: TGTGCCAGTAGCTTCGACAGCGGCTATGGCTACACCTTC. Translating it yields CASSFDSGYGYTF.